These T cell receptor beta chains were read from a single sample in a study of T-cell reconstitution after alpha-beta-depleted transplantation in children. TCRdb recomputed calls from the PCR reads with MiXCR, one row per CDR3 protein. The table records around 960,000 distinct CDR3 sequences, 25% to 35% of them present only once. The sequenced sample was PBMCs, mostly from graft donor cells, obtained 360 days after TCRalphabeta/CD19-depleted stem cell transplant. Receptors originate from a boy younger than two who had a stem cell transplant for SCID, so the T cells may come from the graft donor. Each CDR3 is given with its conserved first and last residue. D genes are given only for firm matches. The listing skips clone size in some rows; elsewhere it reads once, few, many or a size class.

d_call	clone_size	v_call	j_call	cdr3_aa	cdr3_nt
-	few	TRBV5-1	TRBJ2-6	CASSPGQIAFSGANVLTF	TGCGCCAGCAGCCCCGGACAGATCGCATTCTCTGGGGCCAACGTCCTGACTTTC
TRBD1	-	TRBV5-1	TRBJ2-3	CASSTGTGRTDTQYF	TGCGCCAGCAGCACCGGGACAGGGAGGACAGATACGCAGTATTTT
-	few	TRBV2	TRBJ2-5	CASSFSAGGQETQYF	TGTGCCAGCAGTTTCTCAGCAGGGGGGCAAGAGACCCAGTACTTC
-	few	TRBV9	TRBJ2-5	CASSVGAGYQETQYF	TGTGCCAGCAGCGTCGGTGCAGGGTACCAAGAGACCCAGTACTTC
TRBD2	-	TRBV29-1	TRBJ2-3	CSAAAGTDTQYF	TGCAGCGCCGCAGCGGGAACAGATACGCAGTATTTT
-	many	TRBV20-1	TRBJ1-1	CSARDRNTEAFF	TGCAGTGCTAGAGATAGGAACACTGAAGCTTTCTTT
-	few	TRBV29-1	TRBJ1-2	CSVEDRGTRSPSYGYTF	TGCAGCGTTGAAGATCGGGGGACAAGGTCACCGAGCTATGGCTACACCTTC
TRBD1	-	TRBV9	TRBJ1-6	CASSVGDRGRSPLHF	TGTGCCAGCAGCGTAGGAGACAGGGGTAGGTCACCCCTCCACTTT
TRBD1	-	TRBV20-1	TRBJ2-2	CSARPWRGGTGELFF	TGCAGTGCTAGGCCCTGGAGAGGGGGCACGGGGGAGCTGTTTTTT
-	-	TRBV5-6	TRBJ2-7	CASSYGTGFSYEQYF	TGTGCCAGCAGCTATGGCACAGGATTTTCCTACGAGCAGTACTTC
-	-	TRBV20-1	TRBJ1-2	CSARPKPVNYGYTF	TGCAGTGCTAGACCGAAGCCGGTGAACTATGGCTACACCTTC
TRBD2	few	TRBV12-3/TRBV12-4	TRBJ2-5	CASSRLAGVEETQYF	TGTGCCAGCAGCCGTCTAGCGGGGGTAGAGGAGACCCAGTACTTC
TRBD1	few	TRBV5-1	TRBJ1-1	CASTLDRGANTEAFF	TGCGCCAGCACCCTAGACAGGGGGGCGAACACTGAAGCTTTCTTT
-	few	TRBV10-3	TRBJ2-2	CAISESPFDRPTGELFF	TGTGCCATCAGTGAGTCGCCCTTTGACAGGCCCACCGGGGAGCTGTTTTTT
TRBD2	-	TRBV3-1	TRBJ2-5	CASSQAGGTETQYF	TGTGCCAGCAGCCAGGCGGGGGGCACAGAGACCCAGTACTTC
-	many	TRBV6-1	TRBJ2-7	CASRSSPSHEQYF	TGTGCCAGCAGGAGTTCCCCGTCCCACGAGCAGTACTTC
TRBD1	few	TRBV12-3/TRBV12-4	TRBJ1-1	CASTLTGYLMNTEAFF	TGTGCCAGCACTTTGACAGGGTACCTCATGAACACTGAAGCTTTCTTT
TRBD1	-	TRBV20-1	TRBJ2-7	CSARYRGLLEQYF	TGCAGTGCTAGATACAGGGGTTTGCTCGAGCAGTACTTC
-	-	TRBV5-1	TRBJ2-3	CASSLTSLPGMQYF	TGCGCCAGCAGCCTCACTAGCCTCCCGGGGATGCAGTATTTT
-	-	TRBV20-1	TRBJ2-3	CSASAPGGLPTDTQYF	TGCAGTGCTAGTGCCCCCGGCGGTCTCCCAACAGATACGCAGTATTTT
-	-	TRBV9	TRBJ2-7	CASSVGPEVGYEQYF	TGTGCCAGCAGCGTCGGACCGGAGGTGGGCTACGAGCAGTACTTC
-	-	TRBV18	TRBJ2-3	CASSPIPGGTDTQYF	TGTGCCAGCTCACCGATCCCCGGTGGCACAGATACGCAGTATTTT
-	-	TRBV5-1	TRBJ2-7	CASSSVVGGSYEQYF	TGCGCCAGCAGCTCGGTAGTCGGGGGATCCTACGAGCAGTACTTC
TRBD1	few	TRBV12-3/TRBV12-4	TRBJ2-1	CASSPGTGGNNEQFF	TGTGCCAGCAGCCCTGGGACAGGAGGGAACAATGAGCAGTTCTTC
TRBD1	-	TRBV5-1	TRBJ2-7	CASSLGTGVGEQYF	TGCGCCAGCAGCTTAGGAACAGGGGTAGGCGAGCAGTACTTC
-	-	TRBV4-2	TRBJ1-4	CASSPGNEKLFF	TGTGCCAGCAGCCCTGGTAATGAAAAACTGTTTTTT
TRBD1	-	TRBV2	TRBJ1-6	CAMQGDGYSPLHF	TGTGCCATGCAGGGGGACGGGTATTCACCCCTCCACTTT
-	-	TRBV29-1	TRBJ2-5	CSVIRGGETQYF	TGCAGCGTTATCAGGGGAGGGGAGACCCAGTACTTC
-	-	TRBV27	TRBJ2-3	CASSSRALTDTQYF	TGTGCCAGCAGTTCCCGGGCCCTCACAGATACGCAGTATTTT
TRBD1	-	TRBV18	TRBJ2-1	CASSPQQGIGLNEQFF	TGTGCCAGCTCACCGCAACAGGGGATAGGGCTAAATGAGCAGTTCTTC
-	many	TRBV3-1	TRBJ2-3	CASSQVDTQYF	TGTGCCAGCAGCCAGGTAGATACGCAGTATTTT
-	few	TRBV20-1	TRBJ2-3	CSAGRTDTQYF	TGCAGTGCTGGCCGCACAGATACGCAGTATTTT
TRBD2	once	TRBV7-9	TRBJ2-1	CASTLSGGFLNEQFF	TGTGCCAGCACCCTTAGCGGGGGCTTCCTCAATGAGCAGTTCTTC
TRBD2	few	TRBV10-1	TRBJ2-3	CASSESGAFGTQYF	TGCGCCAGCAGTGAGAGCGGGGCCTTCGGGACGCAGTATTTT
-	few	TRBV7-9	TRBJ2-3	CASSTPELTVHTQYF	TGTGCCAGCAGCACACCGGAGCTGACGGTTCATACGCAGTATTTT
-	few	TRBV9	TRBJ2-7	CASSVEGSPNYEQYF	TGTGCCAGCAGCGTAGAGGGTAGTCCCAACTACGAGCAGTACTTC
-	few	TRBV25-1	TRBJ2-7	CASSDTTAVTYEQYF	TGTGCCAGCAGTGATACGACAGCGGTGACCTACGAGCAGTACTTC
TRBD1	few	TRBV4-2	TRBJ1-4	CASSREQGASYEKLFF	TGTGCCAGCAGCCGAGAACAGGGGGCGAGTTATGAAAAACTGTTTTTT
-	few	TRBV6-1	TRBJ1-1	CASRTDMNTEAFF	TGTGCCAGCAGGACAGACATGAACACTGAAGCTTTCTTT
TRBD1	few	TRBV12-3/TRBV12-4	TRBJ2-4	CASSLGRGLNIQYF	TGTGCCAGCAGTTTAGGCAGGGGGCTTAACATTCAGTACTTC
-	few	TRBV11-2	TRBJ2-7	CASSSPPRGSSYEQYF	TGTGCCAGCAGCTCCCCCCCACGGGGGTCATCCTACGAGCAGTACTTC
TRBD1	-	TRBV7-9	TRBJ1-1	CASSFTWTGKSTEAFF	TGTGCCAGCAGCTTCACCTGGACAGGGAAAAGCACTGAAGCTTTCTTT
TRBD2	few	TRBV7-2	TRBJ2-7	CASSLGGLAGAYEQYF	TGTGCCAGCAGCCTAGGGGGACTAGCGGGGGCCTACGAGCAGTACTTC